This T cell receptor beta chain originates from a study of tumor-infiltrating lymphocytes in primary liver carcinoma. Study in general: The patients comprised men and women between the ages of 30 and 69 years.

Total RNA (around 0.45 ug) served as template for TCR beta cDNA synthesis primed by a constant-region primer. Three rounds of nested multiplex PCR with slightly modified ARM-PCR produced TCR beta libraries. TCRdb reprocessed the multiplex PCR reads via MiXCR and lists one record per CDR3 protein. The table records 250,000 to 350,000 distinct CDR3 sequences, 45% to 70% of them present only once. This clonotype appeared once. Unsorted whole blood yielded blood RNA, and germline DNA was extracted as well. With chronic HBV infection, the patients were also treatment-naive. The TCR originated in a woman aged 25-40 years with primary liver carcinoma and hepatitis B virus infection. The specimen was peripheral blood.

CDR3 DNA: TGTGCCAGCAGCCCACCGAGCGGGAGGGCCTACGAGCAGTACTTC. Protein sequence: CASSPPSGRAYEQYF. The chain carries TRBV7-9 and TRBJ2-7, with 10 bases lining up with TRBD2. Germline V CDR1 and CDR2: SEHNR, FQNEAQ (reference sequence). Trimming took 5 bases from V and 2 from J; bases not matched to a gene: 6. The CDR3 covers 15 residues.